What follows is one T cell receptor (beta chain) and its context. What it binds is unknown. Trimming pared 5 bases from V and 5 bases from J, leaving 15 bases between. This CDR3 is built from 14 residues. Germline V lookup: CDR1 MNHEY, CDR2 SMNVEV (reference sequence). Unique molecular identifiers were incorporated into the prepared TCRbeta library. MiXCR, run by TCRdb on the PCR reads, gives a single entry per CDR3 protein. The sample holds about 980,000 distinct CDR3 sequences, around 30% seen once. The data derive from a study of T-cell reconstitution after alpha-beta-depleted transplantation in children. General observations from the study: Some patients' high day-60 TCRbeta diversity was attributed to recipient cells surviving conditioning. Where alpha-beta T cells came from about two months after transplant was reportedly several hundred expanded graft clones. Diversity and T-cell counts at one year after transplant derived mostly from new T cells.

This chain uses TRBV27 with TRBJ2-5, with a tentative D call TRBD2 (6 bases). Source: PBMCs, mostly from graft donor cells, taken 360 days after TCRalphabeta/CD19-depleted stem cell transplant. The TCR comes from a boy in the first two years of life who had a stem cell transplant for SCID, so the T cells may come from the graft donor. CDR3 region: CASSNNGLRETQYF. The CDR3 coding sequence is TGTGCCAGCAGTAACAACGGACTAAGGGAGACCCAGTACTTC.